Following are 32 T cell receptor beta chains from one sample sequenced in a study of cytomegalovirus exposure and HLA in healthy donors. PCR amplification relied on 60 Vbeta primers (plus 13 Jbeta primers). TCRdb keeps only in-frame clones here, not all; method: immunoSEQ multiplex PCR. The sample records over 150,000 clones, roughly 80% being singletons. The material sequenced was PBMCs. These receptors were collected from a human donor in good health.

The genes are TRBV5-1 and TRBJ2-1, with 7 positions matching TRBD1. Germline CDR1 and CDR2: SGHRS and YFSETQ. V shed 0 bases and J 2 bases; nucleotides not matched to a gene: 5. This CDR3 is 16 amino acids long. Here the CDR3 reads CASSLAPGQTYNEQFF. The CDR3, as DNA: TGCGCCAGCAGCTTGGCCCCGGGACAGACCTACAATGAGCAGTTCTTC.

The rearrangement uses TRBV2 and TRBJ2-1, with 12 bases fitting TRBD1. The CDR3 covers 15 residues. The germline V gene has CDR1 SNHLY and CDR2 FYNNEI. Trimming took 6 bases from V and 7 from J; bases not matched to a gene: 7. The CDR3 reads CASRGQGARENEQFF. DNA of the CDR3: TGTGCCAGCAGGGGACAGGGGGCACGGGAAAATGAGCAGTTCTTC.

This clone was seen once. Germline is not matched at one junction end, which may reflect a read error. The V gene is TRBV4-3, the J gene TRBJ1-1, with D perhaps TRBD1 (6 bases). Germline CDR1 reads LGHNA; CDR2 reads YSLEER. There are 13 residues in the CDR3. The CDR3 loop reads CASSQEPGTRSYF. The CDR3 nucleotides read TGCGCCAGCAGCCAAGAACCCGGGACAAGGTCGTACTTT.

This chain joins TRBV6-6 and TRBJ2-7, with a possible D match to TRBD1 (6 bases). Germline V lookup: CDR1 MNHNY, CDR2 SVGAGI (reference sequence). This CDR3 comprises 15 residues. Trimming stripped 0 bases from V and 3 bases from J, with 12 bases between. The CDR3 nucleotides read TGTGCCAGCAGTTACTCCACAGGGACGGGCTACGAGCAGTACTTC. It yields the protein CASSYSTGTGYEQYF.

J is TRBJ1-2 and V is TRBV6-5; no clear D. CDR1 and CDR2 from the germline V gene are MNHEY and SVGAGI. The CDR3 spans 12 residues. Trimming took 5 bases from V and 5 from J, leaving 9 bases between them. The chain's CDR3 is CASSASGYGYTF. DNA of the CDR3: TGTGCCAGCAGTGCTTCGGGGTATGGCTACACCTTC.

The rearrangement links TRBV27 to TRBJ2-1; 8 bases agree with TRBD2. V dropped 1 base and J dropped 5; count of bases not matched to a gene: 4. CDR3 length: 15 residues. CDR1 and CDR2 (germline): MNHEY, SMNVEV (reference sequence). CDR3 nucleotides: TGTGCCAGCAGTTTATTCAGCGGGAGTCACAATGAGCAGTTCTTC. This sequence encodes CASSLFSGSHNEQFF.

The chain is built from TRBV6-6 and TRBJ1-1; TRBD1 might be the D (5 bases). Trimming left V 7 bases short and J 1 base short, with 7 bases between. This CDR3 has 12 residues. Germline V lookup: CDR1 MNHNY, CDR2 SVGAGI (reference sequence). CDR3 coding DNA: TGTGCCAGCACAGGGCCGAACACTGAAGCTTTCTTT. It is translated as CASTGPNTEAFF.

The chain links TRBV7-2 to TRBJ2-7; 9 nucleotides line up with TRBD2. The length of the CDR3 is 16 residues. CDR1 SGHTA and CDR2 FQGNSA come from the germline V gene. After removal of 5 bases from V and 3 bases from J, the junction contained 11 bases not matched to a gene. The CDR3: CASSTPNSGGVYEQYF. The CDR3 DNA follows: TGTGCCAGCAGCACCCCAAATAGCGGGGGTGTCTACGAGCAGTACTTC.

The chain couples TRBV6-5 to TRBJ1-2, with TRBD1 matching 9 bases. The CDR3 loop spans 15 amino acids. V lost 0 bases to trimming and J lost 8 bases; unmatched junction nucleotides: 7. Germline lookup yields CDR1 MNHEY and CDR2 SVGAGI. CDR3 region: CASSYSVLDRGGYTF. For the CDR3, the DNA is TGTGCCAGCAGTTACTCGGTCTTGGACAGGGGCGGCTACACCTTC.

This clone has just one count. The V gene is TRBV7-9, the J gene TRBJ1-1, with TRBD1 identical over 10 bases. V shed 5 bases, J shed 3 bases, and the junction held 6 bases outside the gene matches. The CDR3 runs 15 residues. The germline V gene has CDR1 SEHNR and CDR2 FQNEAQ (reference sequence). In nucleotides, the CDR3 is TGTGCCAGCAGCAGACAGGGGGCTGGGTACACTGAAGCTTTCTTT. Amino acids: CASSRQGAGYTEAFF.

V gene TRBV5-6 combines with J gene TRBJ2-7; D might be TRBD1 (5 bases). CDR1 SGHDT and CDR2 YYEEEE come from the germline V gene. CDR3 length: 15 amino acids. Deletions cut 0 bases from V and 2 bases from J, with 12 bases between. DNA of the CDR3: TGTGCCAGCAGCTTGGGGCAGGGAAATCCCTACGAGCAGTACTTC. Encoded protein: CASSLGQGNPYEQYF.

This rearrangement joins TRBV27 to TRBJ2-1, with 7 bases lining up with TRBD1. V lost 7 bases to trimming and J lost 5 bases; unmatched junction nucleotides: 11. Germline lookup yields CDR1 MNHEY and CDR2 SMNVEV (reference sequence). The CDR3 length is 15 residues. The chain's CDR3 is CASKSSGTANNEQFF. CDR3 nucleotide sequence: TGTGCCAGCAAGTCATCCGGGACAGCTAACAATGAGCAGTTCTTC.

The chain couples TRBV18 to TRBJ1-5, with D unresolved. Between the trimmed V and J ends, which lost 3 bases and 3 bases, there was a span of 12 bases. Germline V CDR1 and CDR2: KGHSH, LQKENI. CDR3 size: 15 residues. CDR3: CASSPRRGDNQPQHF. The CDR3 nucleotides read TGTGCCAGCTCACCCCGCCGGGGAGACAATCAGCCCCAGCATTTT.

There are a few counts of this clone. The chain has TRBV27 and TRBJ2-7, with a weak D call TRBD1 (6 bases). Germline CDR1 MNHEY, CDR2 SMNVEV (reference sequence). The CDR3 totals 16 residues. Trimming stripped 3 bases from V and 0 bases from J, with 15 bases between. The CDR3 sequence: CASSFQGPLNSYEQYF. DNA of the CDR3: TGTGCCAGCAGTTTCCAGGGGCCGCTTAACTCCTACGAGCAGTACTTC.

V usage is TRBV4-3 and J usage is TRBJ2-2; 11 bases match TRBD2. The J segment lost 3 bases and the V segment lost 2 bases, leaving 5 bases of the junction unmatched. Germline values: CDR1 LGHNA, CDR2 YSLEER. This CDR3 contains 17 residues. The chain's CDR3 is CASSQQTSGAHTGELFF. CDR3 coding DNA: TGCGCCAGCAGCCAACAGACTAGCGGGGCGCACACCGGGGAGCTGTTTTTT.

The CDR3 DNA reads TGTGCCAGCAGCGTAGGGGAGCTTACTTCCACAGATACGCAGTATTTT. This translates into CASSVGELTSTDTQYF. The gene calls are TRBV9 and TRBJ2-3; a weak D match, TRBD2 (5 bases). CDR1 and CDR2 (germline): SGDLS, YYNGEE. V was shortened by 0 bases and J by 2 bases, with 13 bases between the two germline ends. The CDR3 loop spans 16 amino acids.

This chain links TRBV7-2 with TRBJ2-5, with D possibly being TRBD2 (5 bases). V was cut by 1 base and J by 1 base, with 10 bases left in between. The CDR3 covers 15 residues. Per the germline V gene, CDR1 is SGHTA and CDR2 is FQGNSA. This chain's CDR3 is CASSLGPGSQETQYF. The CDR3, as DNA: TGTGCCAGCAGCTTAGGTCCGGGGAGCCAAGAGACCCAGTACTTC.

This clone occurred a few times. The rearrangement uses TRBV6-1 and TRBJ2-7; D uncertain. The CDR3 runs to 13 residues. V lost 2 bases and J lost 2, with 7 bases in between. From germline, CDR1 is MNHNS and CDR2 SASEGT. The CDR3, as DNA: TGTGCCAGCAGTGAAAACAACCCCTACGAGCAGTACTTC. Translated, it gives CASSENNPYEQYF.

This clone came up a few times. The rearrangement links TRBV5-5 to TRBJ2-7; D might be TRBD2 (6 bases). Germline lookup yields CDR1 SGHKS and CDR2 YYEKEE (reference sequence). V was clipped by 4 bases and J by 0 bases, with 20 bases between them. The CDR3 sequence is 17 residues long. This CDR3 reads CASSRGGDFLLSYEQYF. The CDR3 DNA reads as TGTGCCAGCAGCCGCGGTGGGGACTTTCTACTCTCCTACGAGCAGTACTTC.

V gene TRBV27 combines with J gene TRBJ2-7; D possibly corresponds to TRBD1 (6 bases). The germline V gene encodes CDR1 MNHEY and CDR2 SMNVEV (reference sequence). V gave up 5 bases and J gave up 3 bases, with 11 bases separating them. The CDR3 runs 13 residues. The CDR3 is CASSPRQDYEQYF. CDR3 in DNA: TGTGCCAGCAGTCCAAGACAGGACTACGAGCAGTACTTC.

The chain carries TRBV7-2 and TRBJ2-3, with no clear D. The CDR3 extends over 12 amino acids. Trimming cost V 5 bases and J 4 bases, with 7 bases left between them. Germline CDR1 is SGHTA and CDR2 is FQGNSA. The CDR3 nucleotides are TGTGCCAGCAGCAATCGGGCAGATACGCAGTATTTT. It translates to CASSNRADTQYF.

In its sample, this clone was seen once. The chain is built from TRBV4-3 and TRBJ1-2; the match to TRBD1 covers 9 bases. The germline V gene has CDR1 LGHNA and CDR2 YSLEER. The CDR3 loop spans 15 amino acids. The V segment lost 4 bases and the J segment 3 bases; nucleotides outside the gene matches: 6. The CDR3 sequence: CASSRQGQGYYGYTF. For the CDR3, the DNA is TGCGCCAGCAGCCGACAGGGACAGGGATACTATGGCTACACCTTC.

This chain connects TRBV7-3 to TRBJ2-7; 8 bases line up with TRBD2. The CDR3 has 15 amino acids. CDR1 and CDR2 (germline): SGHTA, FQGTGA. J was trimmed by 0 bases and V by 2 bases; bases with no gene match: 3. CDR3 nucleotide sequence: TGTGCCAGCAGCTTAGGTAGCGGGGCCTCCTACGAGCAGTACTTC. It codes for CASSLGSGASYEQYF.

In DNA form, the CDR3 reads TGTGCCAGCAGCGGAGGGGGACTAGCGGGAACAGGGGGGACGCAGTATTTT. Translation: CASSGGGLAGTGGTQYF. The chain employs TRBV9 and TRBJ2-3, with TRBD2 matching 13 bases. Germline CDR1 SGDLS, CDR2 YYNGEE. Trimming took 3 bases from V and 9 from J; bases not matched to a gene: 13. This CDR3 region has 17 residues.

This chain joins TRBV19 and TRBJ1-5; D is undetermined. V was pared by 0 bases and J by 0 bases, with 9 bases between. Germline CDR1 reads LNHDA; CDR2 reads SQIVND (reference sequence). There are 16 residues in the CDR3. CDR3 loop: CASSIEGGNSNQPQHF. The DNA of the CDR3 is TGTGCCAGTAGTATAGAGGGAGGAAATAGCAATCAGCCCCAGCATTTT.

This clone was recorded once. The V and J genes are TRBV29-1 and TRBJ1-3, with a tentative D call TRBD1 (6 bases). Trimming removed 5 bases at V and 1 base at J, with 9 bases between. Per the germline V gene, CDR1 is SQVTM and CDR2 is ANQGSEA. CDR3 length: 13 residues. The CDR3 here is CSVQGISGNTIYF. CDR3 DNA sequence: TGCAGCGTTCAGGGGATTTCTGGAAACACCATATATTTT.

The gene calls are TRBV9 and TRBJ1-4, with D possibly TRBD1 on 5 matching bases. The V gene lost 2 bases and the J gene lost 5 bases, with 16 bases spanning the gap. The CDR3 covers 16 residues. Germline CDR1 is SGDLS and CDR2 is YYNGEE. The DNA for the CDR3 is TGTGCCAGCAGCGTGTCGAACCGGGGGACCAATGAAAAACTGTTTTTT. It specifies CASSVSNRGTNEKLFF.

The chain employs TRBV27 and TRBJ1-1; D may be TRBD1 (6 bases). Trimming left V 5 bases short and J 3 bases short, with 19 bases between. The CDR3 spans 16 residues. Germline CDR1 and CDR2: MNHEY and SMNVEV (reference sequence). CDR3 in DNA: TGTGCCAGCAGTATCTATTCCAGGGGTACGGACACTGAAGCTTTCTTT. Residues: CASSIYSRGTDTEAFF.

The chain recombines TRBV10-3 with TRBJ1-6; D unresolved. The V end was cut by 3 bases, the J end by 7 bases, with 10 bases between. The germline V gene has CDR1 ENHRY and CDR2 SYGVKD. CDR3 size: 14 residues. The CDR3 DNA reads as TGTGCCATCAGTGACGGGGTAATGAATTCACCCCTCCACTTT. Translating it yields CAISDGVMNSPLHF.

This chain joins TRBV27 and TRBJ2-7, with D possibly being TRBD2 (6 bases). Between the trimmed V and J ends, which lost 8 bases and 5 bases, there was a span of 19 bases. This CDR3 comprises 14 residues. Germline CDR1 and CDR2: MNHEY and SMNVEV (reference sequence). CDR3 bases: TGTGCCAGCCAAAACGGTGTTGGCGGGAACGAGCAGTACTTC. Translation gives CASQNGVGGNEQYF.

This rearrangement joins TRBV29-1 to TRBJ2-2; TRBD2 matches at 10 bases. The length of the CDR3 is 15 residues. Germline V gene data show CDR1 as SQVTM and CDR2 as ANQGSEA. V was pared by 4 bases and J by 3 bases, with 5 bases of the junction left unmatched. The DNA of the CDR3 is TGCAGCGTTGTTATCCTAGCGGGGGACACCGGGGAGCTGTTTTTT. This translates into CSVVILAGDTGELFF.

CDR3 nucleotide sequence: TGTGCCAGCAGCTGGACTAGCGGGGACTACGAGCAGTACTTC. Amino acids: CASSWTSGDYEQYF. The chain is built from TRBV5-8 and TRBJ2-7, with 12 positions matching TRBD2. The CDR3 has 14 amino acids. Per germline, CDR1 SGHTS and CDR2 YDEGEE. With 3 bases clipped from V and 3 bases from J, the junction kept 1 base outside the gene matches.